The entry below describes one TCR beta chain. The record originates from a study of shared clonotypes between healthy human individuals. Profiling relied on immunoSEQ multiplex PCR, and the TCRdb table lists in-frame clones only, not all of them. The sample contains approximately 1.1 million clones, roughly 74% of which appear only once. Caucasian adults residing in Nashville, Tennessee made up all the donors. The CDR3 has 17 residues. The V and J ends lost 6 bases and 1 base, in that order; junction bases with no gene match: 14. Germline V CDR1 and CDR2: LNHDA, SQIVND (reference sequence). Sequenced sample: memory CD4+ T cells from PBMCs. Subset here: CD45RA-negative fraction. V usage is TRBV19 and J usage is TRBJ1-1; the match to TRBD1 covers 7 bases. The receptor was derived from a man aged 18 to 30 in good health. Some clones in this sample may be carry-over from other donors' samples. Written as DNA, the CDR3 is TGTGCCAGTAGATTAGTCAAAACGGGACAGAGGAACACTGAAGCTTTCTTT. It specifies CASRLVKTGQRNTEAFF.